This T cell receptor beta chain was sequenced in a study of T cells in tumors and immune-related adverse events. The protocol was immunoSEQ multiplex PCR, while the TCRdb copy is restricted to in-frame clones and leaves out a portion. The sample includes approximately 11,000 clones, less than 95% of them seen just once. The CDR3 totals 13 residues. Trimming stripped 0 bases from V and 8 bases from J, with 13 bases between. Germline values: CDR1 SQVTM, CDR2 ANQGSEA. This receptor was identified in a female donor with metastatic renal cell carcinoma. The input for sequencing was lymph node tissue, taken from a patient treated with anti-PD-1 therapy. The J gene is TRBJ1-2, the V gene TRBV29-1; D is perhaps TRBD1 (6 bases). The CDR3 is CSVEDSGEEGYTF. CDR3 nucleotides: TGCAGCGTTGAAGATTCAGGGGAAGAAGGCTACACCTTC.